This T cell receptor beta chain originates from a study of blood T cell repertoires in COVID-19. Overall study context: Acute and convalescent COVID-19 specimens originated in the United States, Italy and Spain.

Data came from immunoSEQ multiplex PCR; TCRdb stores just in-frame clones and leaves some out. The data show approximately 83,000 clones, roughly 71% seen once. The CDR3 has 12 residues. Between the trimmed V and J ends, which lost 0 bases and 8 bases, there was a span of 7 bases. Per germline, CDR1 LGHDT and CDR2 YNNKEL (reference sequence). The specimen was peripheral blood. V and J are TRBV3-1 (or the pseudogene TRBV3-2) and TRBJ1-1; unclear D gene. This receptor was obtained from a woman older than 75 with acute or convalescent COVID-19. CDR3 bases: TGTGCCAGCAGCCAAGACCGGGGAGAAGCTTTCTTT. This translates into CASSQDRGEAFF.